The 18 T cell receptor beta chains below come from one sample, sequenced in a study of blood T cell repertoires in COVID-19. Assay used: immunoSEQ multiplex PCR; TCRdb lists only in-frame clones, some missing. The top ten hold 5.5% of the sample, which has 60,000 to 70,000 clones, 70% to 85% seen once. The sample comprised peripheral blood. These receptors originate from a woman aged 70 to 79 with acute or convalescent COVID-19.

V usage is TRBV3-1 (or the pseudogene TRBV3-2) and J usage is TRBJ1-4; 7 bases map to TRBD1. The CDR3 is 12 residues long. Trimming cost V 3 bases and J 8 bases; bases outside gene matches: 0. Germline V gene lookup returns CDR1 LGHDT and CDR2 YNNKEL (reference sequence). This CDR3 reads CASSQTGEKLFF. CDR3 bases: TGTGCCAGCAGCCAGACAGGGGAAAAACTGTTTTTT.

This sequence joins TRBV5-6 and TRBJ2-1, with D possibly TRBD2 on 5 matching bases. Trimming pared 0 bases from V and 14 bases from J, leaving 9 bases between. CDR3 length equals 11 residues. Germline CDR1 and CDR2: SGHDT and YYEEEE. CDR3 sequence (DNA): TGTGCCAGCAGCTTGGAGGAGGTGGAGTTCTTC. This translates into CASSLEEVEFF.

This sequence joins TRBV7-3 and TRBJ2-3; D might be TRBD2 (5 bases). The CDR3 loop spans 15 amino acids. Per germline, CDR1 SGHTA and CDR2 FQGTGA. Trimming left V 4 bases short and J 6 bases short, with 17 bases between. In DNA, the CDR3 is TGTGCCAGCAGCTCCCGGACTGGATCTGCGGATACGCAGTATTTT. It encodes CASSSRTGSADTQYF.

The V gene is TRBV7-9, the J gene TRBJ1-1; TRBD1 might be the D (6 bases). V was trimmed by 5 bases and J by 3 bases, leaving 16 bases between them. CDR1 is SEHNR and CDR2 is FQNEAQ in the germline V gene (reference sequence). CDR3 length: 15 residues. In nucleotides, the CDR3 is TGTGCCAGCAGCCCGACAGGTGCCGGGGACACTGAAGCTTTCTTT. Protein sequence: CASSPTGAGDTEAFF.

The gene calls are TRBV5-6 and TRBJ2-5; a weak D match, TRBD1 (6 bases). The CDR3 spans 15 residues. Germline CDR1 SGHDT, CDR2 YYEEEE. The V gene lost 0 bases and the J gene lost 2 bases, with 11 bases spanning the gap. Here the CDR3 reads CASSLALGGQETQYF. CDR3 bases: TGTGCCAGCAGCTTGGCCCTAGGGGGACAAGAGACCCAGTACTTC.

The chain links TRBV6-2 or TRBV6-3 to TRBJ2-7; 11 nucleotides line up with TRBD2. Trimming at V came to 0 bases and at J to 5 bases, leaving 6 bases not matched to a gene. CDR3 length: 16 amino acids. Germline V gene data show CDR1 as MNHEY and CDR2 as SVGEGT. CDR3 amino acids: CASSYSSGGVLDEQYF. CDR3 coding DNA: TGTGCCAGCAGTTACTCTAGCGGGGGGGTTTTGGACGAGCAGTACTTC.

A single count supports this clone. This CDR3 reads CASSLRTSGVPDTQYF. CDR3 nucleotides: TGTGCCAGCAGCCTTCGGACTAGCGGGGTTCCAGATACGCAGTATTTT. The chain carries TRBV9 and TRBJ2-3; TRBD2 aligns across 12 bases. The CDR3 extends over 16 amino acids. After removal of 4 bases from V and 4 bases from J, the junction contained 7 bases not matched to a gene. Germline V CDR1 and CDR2: SGDLS, YYNGEE.

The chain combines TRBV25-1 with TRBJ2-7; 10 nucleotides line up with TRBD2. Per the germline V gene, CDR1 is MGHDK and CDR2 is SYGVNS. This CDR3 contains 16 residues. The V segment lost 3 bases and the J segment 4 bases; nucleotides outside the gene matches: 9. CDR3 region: CASSEGGAGGLYEQYF. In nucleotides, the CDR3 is TGTGCCAGCAGTGAGGGAGGAGCGGGGGGGCTATACGAGCAGTACTTC.

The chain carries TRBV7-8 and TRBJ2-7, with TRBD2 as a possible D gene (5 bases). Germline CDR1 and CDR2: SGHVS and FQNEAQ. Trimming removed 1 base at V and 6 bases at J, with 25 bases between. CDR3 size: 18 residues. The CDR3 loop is CASSLDRRLASPGGEQYF. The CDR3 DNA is TGTGCCAGCAGCTTAGATAGGAGGTTAGCTTCCCCGGGCGGCGAGCAGTACTTC. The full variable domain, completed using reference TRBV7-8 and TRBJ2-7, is GAGVSQSPRYKVAKRGQDVALRCDPISGHVSLFWYQQALGQGPEFLTYFQNEAQLDKSGLPSDRFFAERPEGSVSTLKIQRTQQEDSAVYLCASSLDRRLASPGGEQYFGPGTRLTVT.

CDR3 DNA: TGTGCCAGCTCACCCGGGGGACGGCACAATCAGCCCCAGCATTTT. Translating gives CASSPGGRHNQPQHF. The chain links TRBV18 to TRBJ1-5; the D gene is possibly TRBD1 (5 bases). CDR1 is KGHSH and CDR2 is LQKENI in the germline V gene. V was clipped by 3 bases and J by 3 bases, with 12 bases between them. The CDR3 has 15 amino acids.

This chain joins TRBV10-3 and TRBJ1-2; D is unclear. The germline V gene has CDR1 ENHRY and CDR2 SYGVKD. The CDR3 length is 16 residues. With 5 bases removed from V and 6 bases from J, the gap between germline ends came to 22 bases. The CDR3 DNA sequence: TGTGCCATCAGTCGGGAAGGGAGGCGGTTCGGGGATGGCTACACCTTC. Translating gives CAISREGRRFGDGYTF.

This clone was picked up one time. CDR3: CASSLSYRSQETQYF. The DNA for the CDR3 is TGTGCCAGCAGTTTATCTTACAGGAGCCAAGAGACCCAGTACTTC. The rearrangement uses TRBV28 and TRBJ2-5; tentative D call: TRBD1 (5 bases). There are 15 residues in the CDR3. Germline CDR1 and CDR2: MDHEN and SYDVKM. Trimming removed 1 base at V and 1 base at J, with 10 bases between.

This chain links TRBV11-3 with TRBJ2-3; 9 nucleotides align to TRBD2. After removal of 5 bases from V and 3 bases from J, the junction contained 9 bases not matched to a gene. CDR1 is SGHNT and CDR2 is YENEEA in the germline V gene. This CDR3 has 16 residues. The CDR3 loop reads CASSLRLAAGTDTQYF. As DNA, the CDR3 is TGTGCCAGCAGCCTCCGACTAGCGGCGGGGACAGATACGCAGTATTTT.

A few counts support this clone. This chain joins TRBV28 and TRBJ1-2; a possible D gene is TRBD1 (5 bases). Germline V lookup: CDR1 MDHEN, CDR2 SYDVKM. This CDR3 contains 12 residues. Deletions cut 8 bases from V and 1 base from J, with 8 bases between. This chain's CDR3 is CASQTVNYGYTF. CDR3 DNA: TGTGCCAGCCAGACAGTTAACTATGGCTACACCTTC.

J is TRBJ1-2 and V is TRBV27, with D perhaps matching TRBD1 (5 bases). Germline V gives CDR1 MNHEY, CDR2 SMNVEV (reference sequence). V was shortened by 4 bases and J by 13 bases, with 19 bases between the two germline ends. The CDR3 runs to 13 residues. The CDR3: CASSSHRDRESTF. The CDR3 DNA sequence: TGTGCCAGCAGTTCCCACCGGGACCGGGAGAGCACCTTC.

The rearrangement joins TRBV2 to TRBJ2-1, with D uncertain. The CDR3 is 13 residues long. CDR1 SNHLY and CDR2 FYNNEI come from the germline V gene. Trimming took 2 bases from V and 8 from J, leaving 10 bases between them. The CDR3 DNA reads TGTGCCAGCAGTGAAAGCGAGTTGCATGAGCAGTTCTTC. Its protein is CASSESELHEQFF.

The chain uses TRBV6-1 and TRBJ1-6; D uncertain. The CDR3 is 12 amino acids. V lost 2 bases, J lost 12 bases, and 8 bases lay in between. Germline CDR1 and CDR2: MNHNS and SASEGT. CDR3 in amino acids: CASSENLRPLHF. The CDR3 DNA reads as TGTGCCAGCAGTGAAAATCTTCGACCCCTCCACTTT.

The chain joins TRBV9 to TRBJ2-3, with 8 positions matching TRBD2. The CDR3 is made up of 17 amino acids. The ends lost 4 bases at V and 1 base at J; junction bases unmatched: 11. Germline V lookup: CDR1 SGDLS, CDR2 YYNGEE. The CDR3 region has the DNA TGTGCCAGCAGCTCCCGTCTGGAGCGGGGGCGCACAGATACGCAGTATTTT. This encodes CASSSRLERGRTDTQYF.